The 22 T cell receptor beta chains below were found in one sample sequenced in a study of T cell responses to AZD1222 COVID-19 vaccine (dated by TCRdb to the early 2020s). The time point label here, explained by the study, means: about 28 days (+/-7) after the second vaccine dose. Libraries were constructed by the immunoSEQ multiplex PCR assay. The clones in this table, taken by TCRdb from immuneACCESS, are in-frame only. Not every clone is retained; where verified, under half of the shortfall comes from an unresolved V gene, and the cause of the rest is unknown. This sample gives roughly 150,000 clones in total; around 94% of them show up just once. The ten largest clonotypes hold roughly 5% of the sample. Sequenced material: peripheral blood, taken 28 days after the second AZD1222 dose. Receptors originate from an adult who received the AZD1222 COVID-19 vaccine.

This rearrangement joins TRBV5-1 to TRBJ1-5, with D tentatively TRBD1 (5 bases). CDR1 is SGHRS, CDR2 YFSETQ, per germline. V lost 4 bases to trimming and J lost 4 bases, with 15 bases between them. The CDR3 spans 15 residues. The CDR3 nucleotides read TGCGCCAGCAGCAGAGACCCAACAGGTAATCAGCCCCAGCATTTT. The encoded protein is CASSRDPTGNQPQHF.

The chain recombines TRBV15 with TRBJ1-2; weak D call: TRBD1 (5 bases). Trimming took 0 bases from V and 7 from J, leaving 12 bases between them. This CDR3 is 14 amino acids long. Germline V CDR1 and CDR2: LNHNV, YYDKDF (reference sequence). CDR3 DNA: TGTGCCACCAGCAGAGACCGGGGGTCGGGTGGCTACACCTTC. Residues: CATSRDRGSGGYTF.

The V and J genes are TRBV28 and TRBJ2-7, with D hard to call. This CDR3 comprises 11 residues. The germline V gene has CDR1 MDHEN and CDR2 SYDVKM. V dropped 5 bases and J dropped 0 bases, with 2 bases sitting between them. Written as DNA, the CDR3 is TGTGCCAGCAGTCACTCCTACGAGCAGTACTTC. Its protein is CASSHSYEQYF.

This chain connects TRBV5-1 to TRBJ2-5; D is possibly TRBD1 or TRBD2 (6 bases each). The CDR3 loop spans 14 amino acids. Trimming cost V 4 bases and J 5 bases, with 15 bases left between them. The germline V gene has CDR1 SGHRS and CDR2 YFSETQ. The CDR3 is CASSPGGRVETQYF. CDR3 DNA sequence: TGCGCCAGCAGCCCTGGGGGGCGAGTTGAGACCCAGTACTTC.

This sequence joins TRBV15 and TRBJ1-3; TRBD1 is a possible D gene (5 bases). With 1 base removed from V and 4 bases from J, the gap between germline ends came to 11 bases. This CDR3 contains 15 residues. The germline gives CDR1 LNHNV, CDR2 YYDKDF (reference sequence). CDR3 nucleotide sequence: TGTGCCACCAGCAGAGGCGGGGGGTTGGGAAACACCATATATTTT. Encoded protein: CATSRGGGLGNTIYF.

This clone has a single count. The chain joins TRBV2 to TRBJ1-2; D is unresolved. The CDR3 spans 12 residues. V lost 9 bases and J 8 bases, leaving 16 bases between the germline ends. CDR1 and CDR2 from the germline V gene are SNHLY and FYNNEI. CDR3 region: CASQRASSGYTF. For the CDR3, the DNA is TGTGCCAGTCAAAGGGCTTCGAGCGGCTACACCTTC.

The genes are TRBV12-3 or TRBV12-4 and TRBJ1-2; the D gene is possibly TRBD1 (5 bases). The CDR3 extends over 13 amino acids. The V gene lost 6 bases and the J gene lost 1 base, with 9 bases spanning the gap. The chain's CDR3 is CASSIQDNYGYTF. The CDR3 DNA is TGTGCCAGCAGCATACAGGATAACTATGGCTACACCTTC.

The chain has TRBV6-5 and TRBJ2-2; D is unclear. V lost 0 bases and J 4 bases, leaving 12 bases between the germline ends. The CDR3 covers 16 residues. Germline V CDR1 and CDR2: MNHEY, SVGAGI. Here the CDR3 DNA reads TGTGCCAGCAGTTACTCTTGGCCGATTCTCACCGGGGAGCTGTTTTTT. Translated: CASSYSWPILTGELFF.

This chain links TRBV20-1 with TRBJ2-7; D is perhaps TRBD2 (6 bases). Deletions cut 8 bases from V and 2 bases from J, with 10 bases between. This CDR3 region has 11 residues. From germline, CDR1 is DFQATT and CDR2 SNEGSKA (reference sequence). CDR3 in amino acids: CSLAETYEQYF. DNA of the CDR3: TGCAGTTTAGCGGAAACCTACGAGCAGTACTTC.

The rearrangement uses TRBV30 and TRBJ2-2; 12 bases agree with TRBD2. V trimming: 1 base; J trimming: 5 bases; junction bases outside the gene matches: 2. This CDR3 contains 15 residues. Looked up from germline, CDR1 is GTSNPN and CDR2 is SVGIG (reference sequence). The CDR3 nucleotides are TGTGCCTGGAGTGGGGGGACTAGCGGGACCGGGGAGCTGTTTTTT. It specifies CAWSGGTSGTGELFF.

This chain links TRBV28 with TRBJ1-5; D perhaps matches TRBD1 (6 bases). Germline-derived CDR1 and CDR2 are MDHEN and SYDVKM. V lost 6 bases, J lost 7 bases, and 19 bases lay in between. This CDR3 comprises 15 residues. The CDR3 DNA reads as TGTGCCAGCAGCACCCGACGGGGGGCTCAGCAGCCCCAGCATTTT. Its translation: CASSTRRGAQQPQHF.

This chain links TRBV30 with TRBJ2-5; D gene uncertain. Trimming removed 1 base at V and 4 bases at J, with 10 bases between. The CDR3 length is 13 residues. Germline V CDR1 and CDR2: GTSNPN, SVGIG (reference sequence). In DNA form, the CDR3 reads TGTGCCTGGAGTGGTCTCAACCCAGAGACCCAGTACTTC. Its protein product is CAWSGLNPETQYF.

V is TRBV28 and J is TRBJ2-5; 7 bases match TRBD2. Germline V gene sequence: CDR1 MDHEN, CDR2 SYDVKM. The V and J ends lost 4 bases and 5 bases, in that order; junction bases with no gene match: 10. The CDR3 consists of 15 residues. CDR3 residues: CASSSAGLHGETQYF. The CDR3 nucleotides read TGTGCCAGCAGTTCAGCGGGACTTCATGGGGAGACCCAGTACTTC.

The chain has TRBV15 and TRBJ1-1; 10 bases align to TRBD1. Per the germline V gene, CDR1 is LNHNV and CDR2 is YYDKDF (reference sequence). V lost 5 bases to trimming and J lost 11 bases; unmatched junction nucleotides: 14. This CDR3 comprises 15 residues. The chain's CDR3 is CATSQTGQGEFGAFF. In nucleotides, the CDR3 is TGTGCCACCAGCCAAACCGGACAGGGGGAGTTCGGGGCTTTCTTT.

V is TRBV15 and J is TRBJ1-1; 10 bases are shared with TRBD1. The CDR3 extends over 15 amino acids. Germline V gene sequence: CDR1 LNHNV, CDR2 YYDKDF (reference sequence). Trimming cost V 0 bases and J 10 bases; bases outside gene matches: 8. This CDR3 reads CATSREMGQGSVAFF. CDR3 DNA sequence: TGTGCCACCAGCAGAGAAATGGGACAGGGGAGTGTAGCTTTCTTT.

The chain couples TRBV2 to TRBJ2-3, with TRBD1 identical over 9 bases. This CDR3 spans 14 amino acids. CDR1 SNHLY and CDR2 FYNNEI come from the germline V gene. V trimming: 6 bases; J trimming: 4 bases; junction bases outside the gene matches: 5. The CDR3 DNA follows: TGTGCCAGCAGGCGCACAGGGGGCGCAGATACGCAGTATTTT. The encoded protein is CASRRTGGADTQYF.

The chain employs TRBV30 and TRBJ2-7; 16 bases line up with TRBD2. After removal of 3 bases from V and 0 bases from J, the junction contained 8 bases not matched to a gene. This CDR3 comprises 18 residues. Looked up from germline, CDR1 is GTSNPN and CDR2 is SVGIG (reference sequence). In DNA, the CDR3 is TGTGCCTGGAGAAAACAGGGACTAGCGGGAGGGCTCTCCTACGAGCAGTACTTC. Its protein is CAWRKQGLAGGLSYEQYF.

The gene calls are TRBV3-1 (or the pseudogene TRBV3-2) and TRBJ1-2; D remains ambiguous. The V gene's germline CDR1 is LGHDT and CDR2 YNNKEL (reference sequence). V lost 1 base and J lost 4, with 10 bases in between. This CDR3 spans 14 amino acids. CDR3 region: CASSQVPGSYGYTF. As DNA, the CDR3 is TGTGCCAGCAGCCAAGTTCCCGGGAGCTATGGCTACACCTTC.

J is TRBJ1-4 and V is TRBV30; D is uncertain. From germline, CDR1 is GTSNPN and CDR2 SVGIG (reference sequence). The ends were cut back, 2 bases at V and 3 bases at J, with 10 bases in the middle. This CDR3 region has 14 residues. The CDR3 DNA is TGTGCCTGGAGTCGGGGAGGAGCTAATGAAAAACTGTTTTTT. Protein: CAWSRGGANEKLFF.

The chain joins TRBV6-6 to TRBJ2-7; the match to TRBD2 covers 7 bases. CDR1 and CDR2 from the germline V gene are MNHNY and SVGAGI (reference sequence). Trimming removed 6 bases from V and 1 base from J; junction bases left unmatched: 12. This CDR3 has 16 amino acids. CDR3 protein: CASSPIGRAGSYEQYF. The CDR3 bases are TGTGCCAGCAGCCCTATTGGGAGGGCCGGTTCCTACGAGCAGTACTTC.

This sequence joins TRBV24-1 and TRBJ2-5; 12 bases match TRBD2. The junction had 3 bases not matched to a gene; V was cut back by 5 bases and J by 3 bases. Germline values: CDR1 KGHDR, CDR2 SFDVKD. This CDR3 region has 15 residues. The CDR3 bases are TGTGCCACCAGTGGGACTAGCGGGGAAGAAGAGACCCAGTACTTC. Protein product: CATSGTSGEEETQYF.

The chain combines TRBV11-3 with TRBJ2-7; 10 bases match TRBD1. CDR3 length equals 14 residues. The germline CDR1 and CDR2 sequences are SGHNT and YENEEA. J was trimmed by 5 bases and V by 5 bases; bases with no gene match: 6. Written as DNA, the CDR3 is TGTGCCAGCAGCGTGGGACAGGGGATGGACGAGCAGTACTTC. It is translated as CASSVGQGMDEQYF.